This entry describes one T cell receptor (beta chain). Its antigen remains unknown. The sample is drawn from a study of cytomegalovirus exposure and HLA in healthy donors. About the study: Around 76% of several hundred genotyped donors fell in the Caucasian-associated ancestry cluster.

Germline assignment: CDR1 MNHEY and CDR2 SVGAGI. The CDR3 has 14 amino acids. Trimming shortened V by 4 bases and J by 8 bases, and 17 bases separated the two germline ends. Study-wide points: Cytomegalovirus-associated TCR beta chains were listed, numbering 164. Segments of the TCR beta V type were, in most cases, productive about 87% or about 30% of the time in an earlier analysis.

The PCR was carried out with 60 Vbeta primers and 13 Jbeta primers. Generated by immunoSEQ multiplex PCR, the TCRdb table keeps only in-frame clones and is missing some. This table holds under 200,000 clones, around two thirds found once. Sequenced sample: PBMCs. This chain links TRBV6-5 with TRBJ1-2; tentatively, D is TRBD1 (6 bases). This sequence was found in a man in his forties or fifties in good health and CMV-seronegative. The CDR3 nucleotides read TGTGCCAGCAGTTCCCGGGGGGCGGCAGGGGGCTACACCTTC. This encodes CASSSRGAAGGYTF.